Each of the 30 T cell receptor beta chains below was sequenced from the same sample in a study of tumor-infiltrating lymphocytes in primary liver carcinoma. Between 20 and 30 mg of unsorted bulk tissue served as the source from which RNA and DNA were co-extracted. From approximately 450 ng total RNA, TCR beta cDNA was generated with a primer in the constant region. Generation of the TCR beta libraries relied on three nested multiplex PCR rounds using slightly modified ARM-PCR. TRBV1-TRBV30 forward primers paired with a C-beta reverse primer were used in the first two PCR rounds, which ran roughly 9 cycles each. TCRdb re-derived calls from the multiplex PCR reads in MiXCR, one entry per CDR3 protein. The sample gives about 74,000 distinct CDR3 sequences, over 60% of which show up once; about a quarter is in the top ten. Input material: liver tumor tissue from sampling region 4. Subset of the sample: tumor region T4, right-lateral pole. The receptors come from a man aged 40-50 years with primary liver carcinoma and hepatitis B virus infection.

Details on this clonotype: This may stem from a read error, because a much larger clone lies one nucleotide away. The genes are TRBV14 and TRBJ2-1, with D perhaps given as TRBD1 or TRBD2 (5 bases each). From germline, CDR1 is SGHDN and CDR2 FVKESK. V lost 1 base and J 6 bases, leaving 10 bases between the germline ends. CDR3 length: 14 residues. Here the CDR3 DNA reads TGTGCCAGCAGCCAAGCGGGACGTCGCAATGAGCAGTTCTTC. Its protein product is CASSQAGRRNEQFF.

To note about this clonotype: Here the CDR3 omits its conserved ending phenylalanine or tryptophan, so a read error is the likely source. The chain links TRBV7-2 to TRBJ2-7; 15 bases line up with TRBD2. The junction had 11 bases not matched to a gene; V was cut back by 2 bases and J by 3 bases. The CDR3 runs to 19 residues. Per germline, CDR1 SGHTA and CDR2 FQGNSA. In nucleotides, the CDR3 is TGTGCCAGCAGCTTAACCGGGACTAGCGGGGGGAACCCCCTCTACGAGCAGTACTCC. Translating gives CASSLTGTSGGNPLYEQYS.

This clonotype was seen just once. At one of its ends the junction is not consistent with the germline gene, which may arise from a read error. CDR3 protein: CVTETGGTDTLYF. CDR3 in DNA: TGTGTCACCGAGACAGGGGGTACAGATACGCTGTATTTT. The chain combines TRBV12-3 or TRBV12-4 with TRBJ2-3, with 9 bases lining up with TRBD1. This CDR3 has 13 residues.

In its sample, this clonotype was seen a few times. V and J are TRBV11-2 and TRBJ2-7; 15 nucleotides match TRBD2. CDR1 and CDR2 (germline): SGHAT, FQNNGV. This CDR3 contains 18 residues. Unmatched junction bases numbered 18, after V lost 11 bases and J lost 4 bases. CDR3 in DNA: TGTGCCCGTAGCTTATCCGTTGGACTAGCGGGAGGGGGATACGAGCAGTACTTC. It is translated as CARSLSVGLAGGGYEQYF.

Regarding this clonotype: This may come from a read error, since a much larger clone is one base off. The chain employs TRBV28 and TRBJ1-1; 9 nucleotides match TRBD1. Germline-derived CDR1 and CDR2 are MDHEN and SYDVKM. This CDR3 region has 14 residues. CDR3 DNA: TGTGCCAGCAGTCCCGGGACAGGGTGGACTGAAGATTTCTTT. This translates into CASSPGTGWTEDFF.

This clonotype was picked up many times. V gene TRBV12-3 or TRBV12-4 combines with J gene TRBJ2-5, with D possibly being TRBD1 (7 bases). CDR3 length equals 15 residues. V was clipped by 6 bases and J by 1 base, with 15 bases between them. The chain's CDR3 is CASRTNRGGQETQYF. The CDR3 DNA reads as TGTGCCAGCAGAACGAACAGGGGAGGCCAAGAGACCCAGTACTTC.

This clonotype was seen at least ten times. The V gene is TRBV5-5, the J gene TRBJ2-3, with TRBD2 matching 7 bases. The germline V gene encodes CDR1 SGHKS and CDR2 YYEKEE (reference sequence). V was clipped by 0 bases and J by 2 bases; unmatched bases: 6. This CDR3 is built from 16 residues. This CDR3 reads CASSLGFAGATDTQYF. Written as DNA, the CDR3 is TGTGCCAGCAGCTTGGGTTTCGCGGGAGCCACAGATACGCAGTATTTT. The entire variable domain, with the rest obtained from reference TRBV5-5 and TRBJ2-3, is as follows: DAGVTQSPTHLIKTRGQQVTLRCSPISGHKSVSWYQQVLGQGPQFIFQYYEKEERGRGNFPDRFSARQFPNYSSELNVNALLLGDSALYLCASSLGFAGATDTQYFGPGTRLTVL.

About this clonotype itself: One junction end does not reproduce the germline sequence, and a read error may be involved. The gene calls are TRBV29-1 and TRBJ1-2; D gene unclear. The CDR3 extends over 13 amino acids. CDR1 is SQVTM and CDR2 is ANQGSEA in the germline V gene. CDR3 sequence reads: CSSTGILDYGYTF. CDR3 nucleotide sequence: TGCAGTTCGACGGGGATTCTAGACTATGGTTACACCTTC. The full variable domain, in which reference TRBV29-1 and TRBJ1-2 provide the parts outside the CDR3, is SAVISQKPSRDICQRGTSLTIQCQVDSQVTMMFWYRQQPGQSLTLIATANQGSEATYESGFVIDKFPISRPNLTFSTLTVSNMSPEDSSIYLCSSTGILDYGYTFGSGTRLTVV.

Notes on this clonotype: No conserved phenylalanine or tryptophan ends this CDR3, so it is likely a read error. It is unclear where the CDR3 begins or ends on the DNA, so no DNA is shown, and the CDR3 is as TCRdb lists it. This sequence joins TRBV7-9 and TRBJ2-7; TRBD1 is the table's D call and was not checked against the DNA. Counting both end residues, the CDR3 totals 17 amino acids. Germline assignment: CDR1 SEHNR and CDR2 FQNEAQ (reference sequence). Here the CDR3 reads CASSGGTGYRHSYEHYL.

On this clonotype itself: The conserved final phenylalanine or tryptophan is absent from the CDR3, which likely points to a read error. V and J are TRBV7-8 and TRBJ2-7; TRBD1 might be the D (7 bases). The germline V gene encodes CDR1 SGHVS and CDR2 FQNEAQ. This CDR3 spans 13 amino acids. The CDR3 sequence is CVSRGDTSYEQYL. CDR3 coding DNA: TGTGTCAGCAGGGGGGATACATCCTACGAGCAGTACCTC.

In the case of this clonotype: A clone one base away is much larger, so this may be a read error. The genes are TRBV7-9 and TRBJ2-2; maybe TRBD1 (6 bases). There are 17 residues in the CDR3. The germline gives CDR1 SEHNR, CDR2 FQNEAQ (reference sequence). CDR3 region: CASSLLPGHANTGELYF. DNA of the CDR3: TGTGCCAGCAGCCTACTCCCGGGACACGCGAACACCGGGGAGCTGTATTTT.

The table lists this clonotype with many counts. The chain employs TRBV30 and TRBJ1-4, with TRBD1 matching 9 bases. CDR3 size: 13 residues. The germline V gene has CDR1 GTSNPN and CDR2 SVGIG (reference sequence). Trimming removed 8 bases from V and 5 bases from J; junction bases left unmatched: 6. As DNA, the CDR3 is TGTGCCCGGACCGGGACAGGGAATGAAAAACTGTTTTTT. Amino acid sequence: CARTGTGNEKLFF.

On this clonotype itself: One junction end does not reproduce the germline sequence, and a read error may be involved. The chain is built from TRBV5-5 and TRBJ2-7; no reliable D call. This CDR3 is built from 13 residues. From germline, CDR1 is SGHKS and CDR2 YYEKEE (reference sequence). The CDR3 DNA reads TGTGACAGCAGTTTGGGTCCGTCCTACGAGCAGTACTTC. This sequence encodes CDSSLGPSYEQYF.

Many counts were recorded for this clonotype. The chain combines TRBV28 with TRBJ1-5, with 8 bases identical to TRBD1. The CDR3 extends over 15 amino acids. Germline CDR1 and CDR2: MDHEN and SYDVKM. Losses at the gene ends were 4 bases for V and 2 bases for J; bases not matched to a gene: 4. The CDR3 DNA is TGTGCCAGCAGTTCCAGGGGGCTCGGCAATCAGCCCCAGCATTTT. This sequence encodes CASSSRGLGNQPQHF.

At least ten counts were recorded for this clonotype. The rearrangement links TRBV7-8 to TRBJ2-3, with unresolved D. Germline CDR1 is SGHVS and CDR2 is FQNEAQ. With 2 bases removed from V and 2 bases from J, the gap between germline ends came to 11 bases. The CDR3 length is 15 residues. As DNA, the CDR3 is TGTGCCAGCAGCTTAAGAGGCATTGACACAGATACGCAGTATTTT. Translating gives CASSLRGIDTDTQYF.

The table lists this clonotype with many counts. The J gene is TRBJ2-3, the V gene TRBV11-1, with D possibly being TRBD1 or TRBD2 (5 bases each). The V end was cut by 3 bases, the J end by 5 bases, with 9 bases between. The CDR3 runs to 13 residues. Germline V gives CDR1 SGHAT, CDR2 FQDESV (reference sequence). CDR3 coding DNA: TGTGCCAGCAGCTTGGGGGATCGAGATACGCAGTATTTT. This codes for CASSLGDRDTQYF.

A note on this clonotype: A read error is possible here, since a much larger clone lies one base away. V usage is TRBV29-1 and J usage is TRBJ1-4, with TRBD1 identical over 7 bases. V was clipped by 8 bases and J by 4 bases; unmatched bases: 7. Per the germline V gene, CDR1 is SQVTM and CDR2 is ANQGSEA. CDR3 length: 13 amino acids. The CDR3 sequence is CSIERDSNEKLFF. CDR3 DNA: TGCAGCATCGAGAGGGACAGTAATGAAAAACTGTTTTTT.

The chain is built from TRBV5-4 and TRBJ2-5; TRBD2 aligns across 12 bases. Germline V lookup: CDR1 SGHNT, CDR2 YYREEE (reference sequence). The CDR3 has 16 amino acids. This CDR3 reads CAGSSTTSGSGETQYF. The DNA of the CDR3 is TGTGCTGGCAGCTCTACGACTAGCGGGAGTGGAGAGACCCAGTACTTC.

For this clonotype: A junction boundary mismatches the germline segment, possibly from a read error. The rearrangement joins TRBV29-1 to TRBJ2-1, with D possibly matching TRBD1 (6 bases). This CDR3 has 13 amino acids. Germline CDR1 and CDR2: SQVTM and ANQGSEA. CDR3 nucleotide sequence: TGCAGCGTTGAAAGGACAGTAAGAAATGAGCAGTCCTTC. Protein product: CSVERTVRNEQSF.

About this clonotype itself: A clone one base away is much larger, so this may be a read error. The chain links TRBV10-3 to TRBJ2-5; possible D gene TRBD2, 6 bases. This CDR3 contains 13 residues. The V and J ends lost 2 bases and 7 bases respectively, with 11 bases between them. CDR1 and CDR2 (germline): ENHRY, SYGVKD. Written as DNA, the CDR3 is TGTGCCATCAGTGAGGGGGGAGGAGGGACCCAGTACTTC. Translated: CAISEGGGGTQYF.

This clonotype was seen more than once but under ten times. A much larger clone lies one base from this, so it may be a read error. This chain's CDR3 is CASSASPGLVGGITDTQYF. The CDR3 DNA reads as TGTGCCAGCAGTGCGTCTCCGGGACTAGTGGGCGGAATAACAGATACGCAGTATTTT. This chain joins TRBV12-3 or TRBV12-4 and TRBJ2-3; 8 bases map to TRBD2. This CDR3 spans 19 amino acids. The J segment lost 3 bases and the V segment lost 5 bases, leaving 19 bases of the junction unmatched.

CDR3 nucleotide sequence: TGTGCCATCTCTGATGGACATGGAGGAGAGACCCAGTACTTC. This gives the protein CAISDGHGGETQYF. The chain is built from TRBV10-3 and TRBJ2-5; D possibly matches TRBD1 or TRBD2 (5 bases each). The CDR3 consists of 14 residues. V lost 8 bases, J lost 4 bases, and 17 bases lay in between. The germline gives CDR1 ENHRY, CDR2 SYGVKD.

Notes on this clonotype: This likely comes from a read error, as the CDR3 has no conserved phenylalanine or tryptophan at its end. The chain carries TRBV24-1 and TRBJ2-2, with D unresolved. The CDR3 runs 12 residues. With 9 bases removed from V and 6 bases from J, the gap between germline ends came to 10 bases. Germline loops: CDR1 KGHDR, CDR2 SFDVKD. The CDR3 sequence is CATSRGAGELFL. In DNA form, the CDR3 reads TGTGCCACCTCTCGAGGAGCCGGGGAGCTGTTTCTT.

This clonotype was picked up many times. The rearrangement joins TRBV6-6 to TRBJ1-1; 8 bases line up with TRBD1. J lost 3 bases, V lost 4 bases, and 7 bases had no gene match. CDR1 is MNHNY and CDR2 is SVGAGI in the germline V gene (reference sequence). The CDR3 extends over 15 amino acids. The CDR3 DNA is TGTGCCAGCAGTTCTGGAGGGACAGGCTACACTGAAGCTTTCTTT. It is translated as CASSSGGTGYTEAFF.

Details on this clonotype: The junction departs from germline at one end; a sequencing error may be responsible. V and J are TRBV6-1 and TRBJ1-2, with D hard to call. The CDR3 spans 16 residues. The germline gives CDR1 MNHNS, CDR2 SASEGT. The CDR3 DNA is TGTGCCAGCAGTGAAGCGCGGTTGGGCAGGAACTATGGCTACGCATTC. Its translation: CASSEARLGRNYGYAF.

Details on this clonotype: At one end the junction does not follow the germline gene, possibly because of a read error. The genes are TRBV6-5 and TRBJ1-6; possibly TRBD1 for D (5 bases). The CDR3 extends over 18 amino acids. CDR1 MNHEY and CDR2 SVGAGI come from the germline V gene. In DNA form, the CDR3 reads TGTGCCATCAGTTACTTAAGATTACAGGCGCCAAATAATTCACCCCTCCACTTT. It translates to CAISYLRLQAPNNSPLHF.

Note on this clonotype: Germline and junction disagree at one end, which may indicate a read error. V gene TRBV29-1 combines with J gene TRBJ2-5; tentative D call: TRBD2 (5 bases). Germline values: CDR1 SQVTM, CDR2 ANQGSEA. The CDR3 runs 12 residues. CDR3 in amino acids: CSVETAGETQYF. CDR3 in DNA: TGCAGCGTTGAAACAGCCGGGGAGACCCAGTATTTC.

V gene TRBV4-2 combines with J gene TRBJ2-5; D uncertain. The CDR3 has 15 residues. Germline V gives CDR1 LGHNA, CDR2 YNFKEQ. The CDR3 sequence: CVSSQDRGFRETQYF. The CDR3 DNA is TGTGTCAGTAGCCAAGATCGAGGTTTTAGAGAGACCCAGTACTTC.

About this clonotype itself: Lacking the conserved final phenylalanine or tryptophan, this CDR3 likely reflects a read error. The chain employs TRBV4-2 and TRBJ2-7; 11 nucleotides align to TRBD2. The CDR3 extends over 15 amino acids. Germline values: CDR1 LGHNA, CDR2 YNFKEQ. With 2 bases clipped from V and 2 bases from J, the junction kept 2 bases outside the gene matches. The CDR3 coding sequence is TGTGCCAGCAGCCAAATAGCGGGAGGGGCCTACGAGCAGTACTTA. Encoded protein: CASSQIAGGAYEQYL.

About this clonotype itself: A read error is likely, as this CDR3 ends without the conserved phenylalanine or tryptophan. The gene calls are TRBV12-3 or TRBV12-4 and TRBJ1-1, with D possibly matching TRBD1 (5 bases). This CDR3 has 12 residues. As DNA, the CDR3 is TGTGCCAGCAGTTTTGGGGCCACTGAGGCTTTCATT. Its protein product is CASSFGATEAFI.